The rows below give T cell receptor beta chains drawn from one sample of a study of OX40 agonist ivuxolimab in advanced cancers. The table came from immunoSEQ multiplex PCR; TCRdb's copy has only in-frame clones and leaves some out. The table has 55,000 to 80,000 clones, around 86% seen once; the top ten hold under 3.5%. Sequenced material: CD4+ or CD8+ T cells sorted from blood, taken in a trial of the OX40 agonist ivuxolimab. Every receptor here comes from an adult with an advanced solid tumor such as melanoma, head and neck, liver or kidney cancer. CDR3s include the opening cysteine and the closing phenylalanine or tryptophan. D genes are given only for firm matches. Rows may omit the clone size; those that give it use once, few, many or a size class.

-	-	TRBJ1-5	TRBV4-2	TGTGCCAGCAGCCAAGATCAACACCCGGGTCAGCCCCAGCATTTT	CASSQDQHPGQPQHF
-	TRBD1	TRBJ1-1	TRBV7-3	TGTGCCAGCAGCTTAGTGGGACAGGGGACGGCTGAAGCTTTCTTT	CASSLVGQGTAEAFF
-	-	TRBJ2-1	TRBV5-5	TGTGCCAGCGGTCAGGACTCCTACAATGAGCAGTTCTTC	CASGQDSYNEQFF
-	TRBD2	TRBJ2-1	TRBV18	TGTGCCAGCTCACCAAGACTAGCGGGGGGCCCGTCGGGTGAGCAGTTCTTC	CASSPRLAGGPSGEQFF
-	TRBD1	TRBJ2-7	TRBV14	TGTGCCAGCAGTCACCAAACAGGGGGCTTCGACGAGCAGTACTTC	CASSHQTGGFDEQYF
-	-	TRBJ2-5	TRBV27	TGTGCCAGCAGCCGAGGATCGGACAAACCTTACTTC	CASSRGSDKPYF
-	-	TRBJ2-1	TRBV11-2	TGTGCCAGCAGCTTAGGTCCCCGGGGTAGGCAGTTCTTC	CASSLGPRGRQFF
-	-	TRBJ1-1	TRBV18	TGTGCCAGCTCACCAAACAGGGCAGGGGCGGGCACTGAAGCTTTCTTT	CASSPNRAGAGTEAFF
once	-	TRBJ2-7	TRBV4-2	TGTGCCAGCAGTAGAGGCGGGGTTGAGGACTACGAGCAGTACTTC	CASSRGGVEDYEQYF
-	TRBD1	TRBJ1-4	TRBV11-2	TGTGCCAGCAGCTTCGTTGGGACAGGGGGCGCCACTAATGAAAAACTGTTTTTT	CASSFVGTGGATNEKLFF
-	-	TRBJ1-2	TRBV20-1	TGCAGTGAAAGGGTAGGGGATGGCTACACCTTC	CSERVGDGYTF
-	-	TRBJ1-1	TRBV5-1	TGCGCCAGCAGCCGTGATTCGAACACTGAAGCTTTCTTT	CASSRDSNTEAFF
-	-	TRBJ1-6	TRBV5-5	TGTGCCAGCAGCTTGTTCCGAACAGACCGTTCACCCCTCCACTTT	CASSLFRTDRSPLHF
-	-	TRBJ1-2	TRBV28	TGTGCCAGCAGTCCAGGGCCTCGCAACTATGGCTACACCTTC	CASSPGPRNYGYTF
-	TRBD1	TRBJ2-7	TRBV4-3	TGCGCCAGCAGGAAAGACAGGGGGCAGACCTACGAGCAGTACTTC	CASRKDRGQTYEQYF
few	TRBD2	TRBJ2-5	TRBV28	TGTGCCAGCAGTCGAGGCGGACTAGCGGGGGCCCCGACCCAGTACTTC	CASSRGGLAGAPTQYF
-	-	TRBJ1-2	TRBV5-5	TGTGCCAGCAGCTTCCTCTTACAGCGTCGGACAGCGACTAACTATGGCTACACCTTC	CASSFLLQRRTATNYGYTF
-	TRBD2	TRBJ2-1	TRBV7-9	TGTGCCAGCAGCCCCCCCTTCGGGGCGGGAGCCTACAATGAGCAGTTCTTC	CASSPPFGAGAYNEQFF
-	TRBD1	TRBJ1-5	TRBV2	TGTGCCAGCAAACTACAGGGGCCACTGAGCAATCAGCCCCAGCATTTT	CASKLQGPLSNQPQHF
-	-	TRBJ1-2	TRBV27	TGTGCCAGCAGTTTAGAGGGGCGGGGTGGCTACACCTTC	CASSLEGRGGYTF
-	-	TRBJ2-5	TRBV19	TGTGTCAGTAGTAACCAAAGGGGCGGCGGGGAGACCCAGTACTTC	CVSSNQRGGGETQYF
-	-	TRBJ2-3	TRBV12-2	TGTGCAAGTCGCCCACTGGCGGGGGGGTACCAGTATTTT	CASRPLAGGYQYF
-	TRBD2	TRBJ2-3	TRBV5-1	TGCGCCAGCAGCGTTAGCGGGGGACAGACAGATACGCAGTATTTT	CASSVSGGQTDTQYF
once	TRBD1	TRBJ1-2	TRBV5-4	TGTGCCAGCAGCTCGGGACAGGGGGCTACTAATGGCTACACCTTC	CASSSGQGATNGYTF
-	-	TRBJ1-3	TRBV19	TGTGCCAGTAGTGATCAGGCCTCCCCGGGAAACACCATATATTTT	CASSDQASPGNTIYF
-	-	TRBJ2-3	TRBV18	TGTGCCAGCTCGGACCAGCTCACAGATACGCAGTATTTT	CASSDQLTDTQYF
-	TRBD1	TRBJ2-3	TRBV4-1	TGCGCCAGCAGCCAAGATCCGACAGGGGCAAACACAGATACGCAGTATTTT	CASSQDPTGANTDTQYF
-	TRBD1	TRBJ2-3	TRBV28	TGTGCCAGCAGTCCATCCGGGACAGCCACAGATACGCAGTATTTT	CASSPSGTATDTQYF
-	TRBD1	TRBJ2-2	TRBV7-3	TGTGCCAGCAGCTCCCGGGACAGGGTTAACACCGGGGAGCTGTTTTTT	CASSSRDRVNTGELFF
-	-	TRBJ2-7	TRBV30	TGTGCCTGGGGGGACTACGAGCAGTACTTC	CAWGDYEQYF
-	TRBD1	TRBJ2-7	TRBV7-2	TGTGCCAGCAGCTTTAGGGGGCTACGCGTCGAGCAGTACTTC	CASSFRGLRVEQYF
-	TRBD2	TRBJ2-3	TRBV7-3	TGTGCCACGGGGCTAGCGGGGCCGGAGGATACGCAGTATTTT	CATGLAGPEDTQYF
-	TRBD1	TRBJ2-1	TRBV5-1	TGCGCCAGCAGCTTAGGGGGCAGTGAGCAGTTCTTC	CASSLGGSEQFF
-	TRBD1	TRBJ1-2	TRBV2	TGTGCCAGCAGAGAGCTACAGGGGGGTGGCTATGGCTACACCTTC	CASRELQGGGYGYTF
-	-	TRBJ1-2	TRBV6-5	TGTGCCAGCAGTTACTCTTCAGGGGCTTATGGCTACACCTTC	CASSYSSGAYGYTF
-	-	TRBJ2-6	TRBV28	TGTGCCAGCAGTTTAGGAGGCGTTGGAAGCTCTGGGGCCAACGTCCTGACTTTC	CASSLGGVGSSGANVLTF
-	-	TRBJ1-1	TRBV2	TGTGCCAGCTTAGCACGGACCAACACTGAAGCTTTCTTT	CASLARTNTEAFF
once	TRBD1	TRBJ1-5	TRBV5-1	TGCGCCAGCAGCTTGGGGGACAGGGAAAATCAGCCCCAGCATTTT	CASSLGDRENQPQHF
few	TRBD1	TRBJ1-2	TRBV6-5	TGTGCCAGCAGAAACCCGGGACAGGGAGGCTATGGCTACACCTTC	CASRNPGQGGYGYTF
once	-	TRBJ1-4	TRBV29-1	TGCAGCGTCGACAGTAATAATGAAAAACTGTTTTTT	CSVDSNNEKLFF
once	-	TRBJ2-5	TRBV5-1	TGCGCCAGCAGCCTGGGGGACGGAAAGACCCAGTACTTC	CASSLGDGKTQYF
once	-	TRBJ2-6	TRBV9	TGTGCCAGCAGCGTAGGGCCTGTAGCTGGGGCCAACGTCCTGACTTTC	CASSVGPVAGANVLTF
-	-	TRBJ2-7	TRBV10-3	TGTGCCATCAGTGAGGTAATTAGGGAAGTCGAGCAGTACTTC	CAISEVIREVEQYF
-	-	TRBJ1-5	TRBV18	TGTGCCAGCTCACCGTCTACAGCCCAGCCCCAGCATTTT	CASSPSTAQPQHF
-	-	TRBJ2-2	TRBV28	TGTGCCAGCTCTGGACAGAACACCGGGGAGCTGTTTTTT	CASSGQNTGELFF
-	-	TRBJ2-5	TRBV20-1	TGCAGTGCGGTATCTAGCATGGCCCAGTACTTC	CSAVSSMAQYF
-	-	TRBJ2-2	TRBV27	TGTGCCAGCAGTTTAAGAGGACCTAACACCGGGGAGCTGTTTTTT	CASSLRGPNTGELFF
-	TRBD1	TRBJ1-4	TRBV7-9	TGTGCCAGCAGCTGGGACAGGGAACGAAAACTGTTTTTT	CASSWDRERKLFF
-	-	TRBJ2-1	TRBV2	TGTGCCAGCAGTGAATCAAGAATCACCTACAATGAGCAGTTCTTC	CASSESRITYNEQFF
-	TRBD1	TRBJ1-1	TRBV9	TGTGCCAGCAGCGTCGACCCCTACAGGGGGCCCCCTGAAGCTTTCTTT	CASSVDPYRGPPEAFF
-	-	TRBJ2-3	TRBV5-1	TGCGCCAGCAGCTTGTTTCCATCTAGCACAGATACGCAGTATTTT	CASSLFPSSTDTQYF
once	-	TRBJ2-1	TRBV5-6	TGTGCCAGCAGCCCCACGTCAGGGGGGAGGAATGAGCAGTTCTTC	CASSPTSGGRNEQFF
-	TRBD1	TRBJ1-2	TRBV19	TGTGCCAGTAGACCGGACAGGGCCAGCGGTGGCTACACCTTC	CASRPDRASGGYTF
-	TRBD1	TRBJ2-7	TRBV6-5	TGTGCCAGCAGTCCCGACAGGGGGTACTTC	CASSPDRGYF
-	-	TRBJ1-2	TRBV7-3	TGTGCCAGCAGCTTAACAGAAGGGGGCTATGGCTACACCTTC	CASSLTEGGYGYTF
-	-	TRBJ2-2	TRBV5-1	TGCGCCAGCAGCTTCCGCCGGGGGAGTAACACCGGGGAGCTGTTTTTT	CASSFRRGSNTGELFF